This T cell receptor beta chain was sequenced for a study of graft-versus-host responses after intestinal transplantation. At the level of the study: Recipients were given multivisceral, liver-intestinal, or isolated intestinal transplants. Anti-thymocyte globulin induction, then tacrolimus and steroids for about three years, went to all recipients. Study findings and constraints: GvH clones occurred in recipient marrow; some first appeared in ileum or blood. Those patients showing graft-donor T cell macrochimerism displayed high graft-versus-host to host-versus-graft clonal ratios in allografts.

With regard to this clone: Its matching antigen is unknown.

Processing released intraepithelial and lamina propria lymphocytes from the graft tissue. Here immunoSEQ multiplex PCR was the method, and the copy in TCRdb shows in-frame clones only, minus some. The repertoire holds about 22,000 clones, with around three quarters as singletons. The sequencing here drew on ileum tissue, taken 12 days after intestinal transplant. The TCR originated in a human patient who received an intestinal transplant, so some T cells may come from the graft donor.

The CDR3 here is CASRETGGAGYTF. The CDR3 DNA is TGTGCCAGCAGAGAAACAGGGGGCGCGGGCTACACCTTC. The V and J genes are TRBV6-5 and TRBJ1-2; 9 nucleotides agree with TRBD1. CDR1 MNHEY and CDR2 SVGAGI come from the germline V gene. V trimming: 6 bases; J trimming: 8 bases; junction bases outside the gene matches: 7. There are 13 residues in the CDR3.